Below are 21 T cell receptor beta chains sequenced from a single sample in a study of T cells after yellow fever vaccination. TCRdb itself ran the 5' RACE reads through MiXCR, one entry per CDR3 protein. The table has 350,000 to 450,000 distinct CDR3 sequences, 6.2% seen once; the top ten hold 15%. The source was PBMCs, collected 5 days after the yellow fever booster vaccination. Receptors originate from a man aged 25 to 45 who received the YFV17D yellow fever vaccine.

This clonotype was picked up many times. V gene TRBV5-1 combines with J gene TRBJ2-3, with 8 bases lining up with TRBD2. V was clipped by 4 bases and J by 5 bases; unmatched bases: 6. The CDR3 contains 14 residues. Germline V gene sequence: CDR1 SGHRS, CDR2 YFSETQ. The CDR3 region is CASSHSGTVDTQYF. CDR3 nucleotide sequence: TGCGCCAGCAGCCATAGCGGGACGGTAGATACGCAGTATTTT.

This clonotype was recorded at least ten times. The chain combines TRBV29-1 with TRBJ2-2, with TRBD2 identical over 10 bases. This CDR3 comprises 14 residues. Trimming removed 6 bases from V and 6 bases from J; junction bases left unmatched: 7. Germline assignment: CDR1 SQVTM and CDR2 ANQGSEA. CDR3 loop: CSVRAGGTAGELFF. The CDR3 DNA follows: TGCAGCGTACGAGCGGGAGGGACGGCCGGGGAGCTGTTTTTT.

This clonotype was seen ten or more times. This chain uses TRBV5-1 with TRBJ2-7; 9 nucleotides agree with TRBD1. The CDR3 consists of 15 residues. The V gene's germline CDR1 is SGHRS and CDR2 YFSETQ. V lost 3 bases to trimming and J lost 6 bases; unmatched junction nucleotides: 10. CDR3 protein: CASSSSGTGLIEQYF. Here the CDR3 DNA reads TGCGCCAGCAGCTCTTCCGGGACAGGGCTTATCGAGCAGTACTTC.

This clonotype was detected a few times. The genes are TRBV4-1 and TRBJ2-1, with TRBD2 matching over 12 bases. The CDR3 extends over 19 amino acids. Germline V CDR1 and CDR2: MGHRA, YSYEKL. V shed 2 bases and J 0 bases; nucleotides not matched to a gene: 8. CDR3 coding DNA: TGCGCCAGCAGCCAACCTGGACTAGCGGGGAAGAGCTCCTACAATGAGCAGTTCTTC. Encoded protein: CASSQPGLAGKSSYNEQFF.

This clonotype was detected many times. The rearrangement links TRBV14 to TRBJ2-1, with 8 bases aligning to TRBD2. Per germline, CDR1 SGHDN and CDR2 FVKESK. With V trimmed by 7 bases and J by 1 base, 9 bases remained unmatched. The CDR3 runs 16 residues. CDR3 nucleotides: TGTGCCAGCACCCGGGGGGGAGCGGAATCCTACAATGAGCAGTTCTTC. It specifies CASTRGGAESYNEQFF.

This clonotype was counted between two and nine times. V is TRBV20-1 and J is TRBJ2-5, with 8 positions matching TRBD2. After removal of 6 bases from V and 1 base from J, the junction contained 7 bases not matched to a gene. Germline V CDR1 and CDR2: DFQATT, SNEGSKA (reference sequence). The CDR3 spans 14 residues. This chain's CDR3 is CSAIAGRGQETQYF. In nucleotides, the CDR3 is TGCAGTGCCATCGCCGGGAGGGGCCAAGAGACCCAGTACTTC.

The V gene is TRBV24-1, the J gene TRBJ2-5; no definite D call. This CDR3 region has 14 residues. V was pared by 1 base and J by 4 bases, with 9 bases between. The germline V gene encodes CDR1 KGHDR and CDR2 SFDVKD. CDR3 coding DNA: TGTGCCACCAGTGATTTCGGGTCAGTAGAGACCCAGTACTTC. Amino acid sequence: CATSDFGSVETQYF.

This chain uses TRBV21-1 with TRBJ2-1; TRBD2 is taken as the D call from the table, unchecked against the DNA. TRBV21-1 is designated a pseudogene. The length of the CDR3 is 14 residues. In nucleotides, the CDR3 is TGTGCCAGCAGCCAAGGCGGACTAGCGGTATCGCAGTTCTTC. This codes for CASSQGGLAVSQFF.

The chain links TRBV12-3 or TRBV12-4 to TRBJ1-4; TRBD1 matches 8 bases. CDR3 length: 14 amino acids. Trimming cost V 6 bases and J 11 bases; bases outside gene matches: 11. CDR3 in DNA: TGTGCCAGCAGCCTTGGACAGGGTGTGGGGAAACTGTTTTTT. Its protein is CASSLGQGVGKLFF.

The rearrangement joins TRBV20-1 to TRBJ2-3; D is ambiguous. V was trimmed by 6 bases and J by 0 bases, leaving 10 bases between them. CDR3 length: 13 residues. The germline V gene encodes CDR1 DFQATT and CDR2 SNEGSKA (reference sequence). The CDR3 is CSAIFTSTDTQYF. DNA of the CDR3: TGCAGTGCAATTTTTACTAGCACAGATACGCAGTATTTT.

This clonotype has just a few counts. The J gene is TRBJ2-7, the V gene TRBV11-2; 9 positions agree with TRBD2. The V gene's germline CDR1 is SGHAT and CDR2 FQNNGV. The V segment lost 2 bases and the J segment 3 bases; nucleotides outside the gene matches: 11. The CDR3 is 17 amino acids. The CDR3 loop reads CASSLLGGLAGLYEQYF. As DNA, the CDR3 is TGTGCCAGCAGCTTATTGGGAGGGCTAGCGGGGCTCTACGAGCAGTACTTC.

In its sample, this clonotype was seen many times. The chain has TRBV20-1 and TRBJ2-5, with D uncertain. Trimming shortened V by 7 bases and J by 2 bases, and 5 bases separated the two germline ends. The germline V gene encodes CDR1 DFQATT and CDR2 SNEGSKA (reference sequence). The CDR3 is made up of 10 amino acids. CDR3: CSGSQETQYF. CDR3 bases: TGCAGTGGTTCACAAGAGACCCAGTACTTC.

Many counts were recorded for this clonotype. The CDR3 DNA sequence: TGTGCCAGCAGTTTGAAACTAGCGGGGACCTACGAGCAGTACTTC. This encodes CASSLKLAGTYEQYF. The chain combines TRBV12-3 or TRBV12-4 with TRBJ2-7; 10 bases are shared with TRBD2. CDR3 length equals 15 residues. The trim removed 3 bases at V and 2 bases at J, leaving 4 bases unmatched.

For the CDR3, the DNA is TGTGCCAGCAGTCCACGGACAGTCCTTAGCAATCAGCCCCAGCATTTT. Translated: CASSPRTVLSNQPQHF. The chain carries TRBV27 and TRBJ1-5; D is perhaps TRBD1 (6 bases). The germline V gene has CDR1 MNHEY and CDR2 SMNVEV (reference sequence). Trimming took off 5 bases at V and 0 bases at J, with 14 bases between the two ends. CDR3 size: 16 residues.

In this sample, this clonotype turned up many times. The rearrangement joins TRBV4-2 to TRBJ1-6; weak D call: TRBD1 (6 bases). Germline CDR1 is LGHNA and CDR2 is YNFKEQ. This CDR3 region has 16 residues. The germline V and J ends were trimmed by 3 bases and 4 bases, with 13 bases remaining between them. The CDR3 region is CASSQEQGRYNSPLHF. As DNA, the CDR3 is TGTGCCAGCAGCCAGGAACAGGGAAGGTATAATTCACCCCTCCACTTT.

This clonotype has at least ten counts. The chain carries TRBV5-1 and TRBJ1-1; the D gene is possibly TRBD1 (5 bases). This CDR3 has 13 residues. Germline V gives CDR1 SGHRS, CDR2 YFSETQ. Trimming removed 3 bases from V and 5 bases from J, with 11 bases in between. In nucleotides, the CDR3 is TGCGCCAGCAGCTCCCCAGGGAGGACTGAAGCTTTCTTT. Translation gives CASSSPGRTEAFF.

At least ten counts were recorded for this clonotype. The chain links TRBV20-1 to TRBJ2-1; 8 nucleotides line up with TRBD2. This CDR3 region has 16 residues. Germline V lookup: CDR1 DFQATT, CDR2 SNEGSKA (reference sequence). Trimming took 3 bases from V and 8 from J; bases not matched to a gene: 15. The CDR3 nucleotides read TGCAGTGCTAGCGCGGCTCGAGCGGGAGTTGGCCATGAGCAGTTCTTC. Translation gives CSASAARAGVGHEQFF.

J is TRBJ2-3 and V is TRBV5-1, with a possible D match to TRBD2 (5 bases). The CDR3 runs 14 residues. Trimming pared 9 bases from V and 0 bases from J, leaving 14 bases between. Germline loops: CDR1 SGHRS, CDR2 YFSETQ. CDR3 sequence reads: CATKGVSSTDTQYF. The CDR3 nucleotides read TGCGCCACTAAGGGAGTTTCAAGCACAGATACGCAGTATTTT.

This clonotype has a count of ten or more. The chain is built from TRBV10-2 and TRBJ1-2; no clear D gene. CDR3 length: 12 amino acids. Looked up from germline, CDR1 is WSHSY and CDR2 is SAAADI. Trimming left V 3 bases short and J 3 bases short, with 5 bases between. The CDR3 sequence is CASSDQDYGYTF. DNA of the CDR3: TGCGCCAGCAGTGATCAGGACTATGGCTACACCTTC.

In its sample, this clonotype was seen a few times. The J gene is TRBJ2-3, the V gene TRBV14; TRBD1 agrees at 9 bases. The CDR3 runs to 16 residues. Germline loops: CDR1 SGHDN, CDR2 FVKESK. V shed 6 bases and J 4 bases; nucleotides not matched to a gene: 11. For the CDR3, the DNA is TGTGCCAGCAGTCCCCGACCGGGACAGGGTGCAGATACGCAGTATTTT. Amino acids: CASSPRPGQGADTQYF.

This clonotype was detected only a few times. The CDR3 loop reads CASSLSGSPKNEQFF. CDR3 coding DNA: TGTGCCAGCAGTCTCAGCGGGAGTCCGAAGAATGAGCAGTTCTTC. This chain joins TRBV6-1 and TRBJ2-1; 8 bases line up with TRBD2. With 5 bases clipped from V and 7 bases from J, the junction kept 10 bases outside the gene matches. The CDR3 consists of 15 residues. Germline V gene lookup returns CDR1 MNHNS and CDR2 SASEGT.